These 4 T cell receptor beta chains share one sample of origin, sequenced in a study of blood T cell repertoires in COVID-19. Some clones are missing from TCRdb's copy, which holds only in-frame ones; the method was immunoSEQ multiplex PCR. In the table there are about 80,000 clones, 78% of which are singletons. Sequenced: peripheral blood. The origin of the receptors is a human donor in a cohort sampled during active COVID-19.

The chain has TRBV6-2 or TRBV6-3 and TRBJ2-3; 9 bases map to TRBD2. V dropped 5 bases and J dropped 4; count of bases not matched to a gene: 4. CDR3 length: 14 residues. The germline V gene has CDR1 MNHEY and CDR2 SVGEGT. CDR3 protein: CASSGGGGADTQYF. The CDR3 bases are TGTGCCAGCAGTGGCGGCGGGGGGGCAGATACGCAGTATTTT.

The V gene is TRBV30, the J gene TRBJ1-2; D is undetermined. In germline, CDR1 is GTSNPN, CDR2 SVGIG (reference sequence). V was shortened by 0 bases and J by 2 bases, with 7 bases between the two germline ends. The CDR3 consists of 13 residues. For the CDR3, the DNA is TGTGCCTGGAGTGTGGCCAGGAACTATGGCTACACCTTC. Amino acids: CAWSVARNYGYTF.

The chain carries TRBV11-2 and TRBJ1-2; 10 positions agree with TRBD1. The J segment lost 2 bases and the V segment lost 10 bases, leaving 4 bases of the junction unmatched. The CDR3 consists of 13 residues. CDR1 and CDR2 (germline): SGHAT, FQNNGV. The CDR3 spells CAIPDRGNYGYTF. The DNA for the CDR3 is TGTGCCATCCCGGACAGGGGGAACTATGGCTACACCTTC.

CDR3 in DNA: TGTGCCAGCAGTGATTTGACAGGGGTGAACACTGAAGCTTTCTTT. Its protein is CASSDLTGVNTEAFF. The rearrangement joins TRBV6-1 to TRBJ1-1; 8 bases are a match to TRBD1. The germline CDR1 and CDR2 sequences are MNHNS and SASEGT. The CDR3 is 15 amino acids. J lost 0 bases, V lost 3 bases, and 3 bases had no gene match.